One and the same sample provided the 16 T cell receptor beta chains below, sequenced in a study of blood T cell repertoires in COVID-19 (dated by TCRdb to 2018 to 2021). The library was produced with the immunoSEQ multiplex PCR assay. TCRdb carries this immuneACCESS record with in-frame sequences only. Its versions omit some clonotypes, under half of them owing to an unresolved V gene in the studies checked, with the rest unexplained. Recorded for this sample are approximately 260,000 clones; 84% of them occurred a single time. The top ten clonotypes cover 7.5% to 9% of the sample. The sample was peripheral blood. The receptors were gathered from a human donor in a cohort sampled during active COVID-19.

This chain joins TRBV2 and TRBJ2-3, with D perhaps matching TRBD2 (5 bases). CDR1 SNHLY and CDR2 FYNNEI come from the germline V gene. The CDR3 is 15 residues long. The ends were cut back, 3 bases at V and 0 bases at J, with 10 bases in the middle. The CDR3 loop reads CASSDSGVSTDTQYF. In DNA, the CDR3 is TGTGCCAGCAGTGATTCCGGGGTTAGCACAGATACGCAGTATTTT. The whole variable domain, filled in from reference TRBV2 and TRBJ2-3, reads EPEVTQTPSHQVTQMGQEVILRCVPISNHLYFYWYRQILGQKVEFLVSFYNNEISEKSEIFDDQFSVERPDGSNFTLKIRSTKLEDSAMYFCASSDSGVSTDTQYFGPGTRLTVL.

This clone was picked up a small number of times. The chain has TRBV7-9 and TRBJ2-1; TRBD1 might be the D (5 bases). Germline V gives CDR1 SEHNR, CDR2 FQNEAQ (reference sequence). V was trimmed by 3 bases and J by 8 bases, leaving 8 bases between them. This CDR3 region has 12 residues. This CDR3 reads CASSFSRDEQFF. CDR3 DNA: TGTGCCAGCAGCTTTTCCAGGGATGAGCAGTTCTTC. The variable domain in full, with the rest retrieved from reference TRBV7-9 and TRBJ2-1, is DTGVSQNPRHKITKRGQNVTFRCDPISEHNRLYWYRQTLGQGPEFLTYFQNEAQLEKSRLLSDRFSAERPKGSFSTLEIQRTEQGDSAMYLCASSFSRDEQFFGPGTRLTVL.

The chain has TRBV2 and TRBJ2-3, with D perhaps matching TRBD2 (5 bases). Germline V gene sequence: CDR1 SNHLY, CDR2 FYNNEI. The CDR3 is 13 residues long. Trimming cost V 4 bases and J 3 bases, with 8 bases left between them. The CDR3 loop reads CASSAGETDTQYF. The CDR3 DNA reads TGTGCCAGCAGTGCCGGGGAAACAGATACGCAGTATTTT.

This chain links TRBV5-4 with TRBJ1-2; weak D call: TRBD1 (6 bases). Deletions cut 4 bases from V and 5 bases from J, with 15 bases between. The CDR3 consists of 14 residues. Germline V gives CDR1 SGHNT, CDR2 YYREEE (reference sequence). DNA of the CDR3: TGTGCCAGCAGCGGTACAGGGTCCGCGTATGGCTACACCTTC. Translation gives CASSGTGSAYGYTF.

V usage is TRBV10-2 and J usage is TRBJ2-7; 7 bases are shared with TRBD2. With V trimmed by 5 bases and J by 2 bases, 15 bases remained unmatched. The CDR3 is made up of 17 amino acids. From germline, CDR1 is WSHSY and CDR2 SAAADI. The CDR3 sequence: CASSHGSGATFPYEQYF. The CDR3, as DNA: TGCGCCAGCAGTCATGGAAGCGGGGCTACGTTCCCCTACGAGCAGTACTTC.

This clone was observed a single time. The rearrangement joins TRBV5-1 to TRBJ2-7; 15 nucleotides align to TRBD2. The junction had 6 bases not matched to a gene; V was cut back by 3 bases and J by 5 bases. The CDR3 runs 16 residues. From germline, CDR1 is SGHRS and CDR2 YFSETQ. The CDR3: CASSWTSGRVWDEQYF. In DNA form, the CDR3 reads TGCGCCAGCAGCTGGACTAGCGGGAGGGTTTGGGACGAGCAGTACTTC.

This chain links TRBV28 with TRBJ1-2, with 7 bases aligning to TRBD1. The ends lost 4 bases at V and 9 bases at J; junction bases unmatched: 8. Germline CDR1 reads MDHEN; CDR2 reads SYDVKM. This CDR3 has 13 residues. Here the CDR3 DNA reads TGTGCCAGCAGTTCGACAGGGATTATGAGCTACACCTTC. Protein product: CASSSTGIMSYTF.

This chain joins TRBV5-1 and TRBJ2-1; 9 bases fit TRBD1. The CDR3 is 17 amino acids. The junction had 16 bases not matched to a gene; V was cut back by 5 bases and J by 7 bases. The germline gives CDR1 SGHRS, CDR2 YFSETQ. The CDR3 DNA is TGCGCCAGCAGTAGCCTGGGTCAGACAGGGGGTATAAATGAGCAGTTCTTC. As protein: CASSSLGQTGGINEQFF.

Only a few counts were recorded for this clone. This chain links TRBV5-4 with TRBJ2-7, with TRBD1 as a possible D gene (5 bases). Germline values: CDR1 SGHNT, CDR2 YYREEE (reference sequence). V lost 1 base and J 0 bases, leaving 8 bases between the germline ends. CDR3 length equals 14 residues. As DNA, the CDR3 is TGTGCCAGCAGCTTGCAGGGAACCTCCTACGAGCAGTACTTC. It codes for CASSLQGTSYEQYF.

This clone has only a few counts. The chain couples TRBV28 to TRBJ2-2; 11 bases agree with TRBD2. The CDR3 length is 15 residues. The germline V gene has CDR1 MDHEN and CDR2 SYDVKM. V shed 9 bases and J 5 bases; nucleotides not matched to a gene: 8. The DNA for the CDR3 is TGTGCCAGTGGGGTAGCGGGGGGGCGGACCGGGGAGCTGTTTTTT. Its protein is CASGVAGGRTGELFF.

The CDR3 here is CASSEGPRAYEQYF. CDR3 sequence (DNA): TGTGCCAGCAGTGAAGGCCCCAGGGCGTACGAGCAGTACTTC. The chain uses TRBV6-1 and TRBJ2-7, with D possibly matching TRBD1 (5 bases). The CDR3 runs 14 residues. V lost 1 base, J lost 4 bases, and 11 bases lay in between. Germline V gene sequence: CDR1 MNHNS, CDR2 SASEGT.

CDR3 sequence reads: CASSQEGRDQETQYF. In DNA, the CDR3 is TGTGCCAGCAGCCAAGAGGGCAGGGACCAAGAGACCCAGTACTTC. V and J are TRBV3-1 (or the pseudogene TRBV3-2) and TRBJ2-5; D may be TRBD1 (5 bases). In germline, CDR1 is LGHDT, CDR2 YNNKEL (reference sequence). This CDR3 region has 15 residues. V was cut by 0 bases and J by 0 bases, with 8 bases left in between.

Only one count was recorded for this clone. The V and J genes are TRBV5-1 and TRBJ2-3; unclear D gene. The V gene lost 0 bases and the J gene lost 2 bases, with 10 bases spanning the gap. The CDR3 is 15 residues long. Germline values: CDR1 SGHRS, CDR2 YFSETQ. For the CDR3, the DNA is TGCGCCAGCAGCTTGGCTTTAGCTTACACAGATACGCAGTATTTT. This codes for CASSLALAYTDTQYF.

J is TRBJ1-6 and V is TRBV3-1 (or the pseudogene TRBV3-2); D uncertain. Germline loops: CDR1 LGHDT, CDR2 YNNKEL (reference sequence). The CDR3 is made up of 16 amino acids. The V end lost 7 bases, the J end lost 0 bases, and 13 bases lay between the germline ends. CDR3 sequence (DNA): TGTGCCAGCACCCCAGAATACAGCTCCTATAATTCACCCCTCCACTTT. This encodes CASTPEYSSYNSPLHF.

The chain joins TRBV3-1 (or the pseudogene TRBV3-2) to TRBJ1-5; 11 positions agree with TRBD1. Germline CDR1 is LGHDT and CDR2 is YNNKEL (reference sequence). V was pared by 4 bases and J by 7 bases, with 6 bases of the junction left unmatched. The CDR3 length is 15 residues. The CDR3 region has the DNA TGTGCCAGCAGCCCGGGACAGGGGGTTCGCCAGCCCCAGCATTTT. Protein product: CASSPGQGVRQPQHF.

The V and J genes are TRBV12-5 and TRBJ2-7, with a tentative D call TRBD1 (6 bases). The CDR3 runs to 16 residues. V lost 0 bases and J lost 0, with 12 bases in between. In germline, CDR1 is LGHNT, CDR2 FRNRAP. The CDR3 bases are TGTGCTAGTGGTTTGGTCAGGGGTCGATACTCCTACGAGCAGTACTTC. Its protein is CASGLVRGRYSYEQYF.